The 14 T cell receptor beta chains listed next were all sequenced from one sample in a study of beta chain features in type 1 diabetes. Expressed TCRB transcripts were sequenced because the entire RNA isolate underwent reverse transcription. TCRdb's table, derived via immunoSEQ multiplex PCR, lists solely in-frame clones and lacks some. The sample carries hundreds of thousands of clones, about a sixth recorded once. The sequenced material came from naive CD4+ T cells from blood. Every receptor here comes from a man aged 18 to 29 in good health.

The V and J genes are TRBV21-1 and TRBJ2-1; whether TRBD1, the table's D call, matches the DNA was not checked. TRBV21-1 is classified as a pseudogene. This CDR3 has 12 amino acids. The CDR3 sequence: CASSKQGLEQFF. As DNA, the CDR3 is TGTGCCAGCAGCAAACAGGGCCTTGAGCAGTTCTTC.

This clone was picked up a small number of times. At one end, the junction sequence differs from germline, possibly due to a read error. This chain connects TRBV5-4 to TRBJ1-2, with D possibly being TRBD1 (5 bases). The CDR3 is 14 amino acids. The germline V gene has CDR1 SGHNT and CDR2 YYREEE (reference sequence). CDR3 loop: CASSQDRDLYGYTF. The DNA of the CDR3 is TGCGCCAGCAGCCAAGACCGGGACCTCTATGGCTACACCTTC.

This clone was seen a handful of times. The V call is TRBV5-4, the J call TRBJ1-1, with D tentatively TRBD1 (5 bases). The CDR3 runs to 15 residues. Per the germline V gene, CDR1 is SGHNT and CDR2 is YYREEE (reference sequence). Trimming took off 3 bases at V and 6 bases at J, with 18 bases between the two ends. This chain's CDR3 is CASSSAGDSVAEAFF. The DNA for the CDR3 is TGTGCCAGCAGCTCGGCGGGTGACAGTGTAGCTGAAGCTTTCTTT.

This clone turned up a few times. This chain uses TRBV18 with TRBJ1-6, with D tentatively TRBD1 (5 bases). CDR1 is KGHSH, CDR2 LQKENI, per germline. The CDR3 length is 15 residues. Trimming cost V 4 bases and J 9 bases, with 16 bases left between them. The CDR3 loop reads CASSRERQFGSPLHF. CDR3 bases: TGTGCCAGCTCACGGGAGAGACAGTTTGGTTCACCCCTCCACTTT.

V gene TRBV9 combines with J gene TRBJ1-4; D is perhaps TRBD1 (6 bases). CDR3 size: 14 residues. Germline V gives CDR1 SGDLS, CDR2 YYNGEE. With 5 bases removed from V and 7 bases from J, the gap between germline ends came to 15 bases. The CDR3 protein is CASRLTGGGEKLFF. DNA of the CDR3: TGTGCCAGCAGGTTGACAGGCGGTGGTGAAAAACTGTTTTTT.

The rearrangement links TRBV7-9 to TRBJ1-1; perhaps TRBD1 as D (5 bases). The CDR3 runs 15 residues. Per germline, CDR1 SEHNR and CDR2 FQNEAQ (reference sequence). V lost 3 bases and J lost 2, with 13 bases in between. The chain's CDR3 is CASSLQGRTNTEAFF. The DNA of the CDR3 is TGTGCCAGCAGCTTGCAGGGACGAACTAACACTGAAGCTTTCTTT. The full variable domain, with the rest looked up from reference TRBV7-9 and TRBJ1-1, is DTGVSQNPRHKITKRGQNVTFRCDPISEHNRLYWYRQTLGQGPEFLTYFQNEAQLEKSRLLSDRFSAERPKGSFSTLEIQRTEQGDSAMYLCASSLQGRTNTEAFFGQGTRLTVV.

In its sample, this clone was seen a few times. This chain uses TRBV19 with TRBJ2-5, with 7 nucleotides matching TRBD1. This CDR3 comprises 15 residues. CDR1 is LNHDA and CDR2 is SQIVND in the germline V gene (reference sequence). Trimming took 7 bases from V and 2 from J; bases not matched to a gene: 10. The CDR3 DNA sequence: TGTGCCAGTAAGGGGATTCAGGGGGATCAAGAGACCCAGTACTTC. Its translation is CASKGIQGDQETQYF.

The CDR3 reads CASSPNRPGANVLTF. CDR3 nucleotide sequence: TGTGCCAGCAGTCCTAACAGGCCTGGGGCCAACGTCCTGACTTTC. This chain links TRBV2 with TRBJ2-6, with D possibly TRBD1 on 5 matching bases. Germline V gene data show CDR1 as SNHLY and CDR2 as FYNNEI. This CDR3 region has 15 residues. With 5 bases removed from V and 2 bases from J, the gap between germline ends came to 10 bases.

This clone was counted a few times. The chain couples TRBV29-1 to TRBJ2-2; TRBD1 agrees at 8 bases. Germline loops: CDR1 SQVTM, CDR2 ANQGSEA. This CDR3 comprises 14 residues. Germline trimming cut 6 bases from V and 0 bases from J; bases unmatched to any gene: 3. Written as DNA, the CDR3 is TGCAGCGTCGCGGGACAGGCGAACACCGGGGAGCTGTTTTTT. It codes for CSVAGQANTGELFF.

This clone was observed a few times. The gene calls are TRBV29-1 and TRBJ2-1, with D unclear. The CDR3 is made up of 16 amino acids. Germline V gene lookup returns CDR1 SQVTM and CDR2 ANQGSEA. V lost 0 bases and J lost 4, with 16 bases in between. In nucleotides, the CDR3 is TGCAGCGTTGAAGATCGTAGGAAGGGTTTATACAATGAGCAGTTCTTC. Translated, it gives CSVEDRRKGLYNEQFF.

This clone has just a few counts. J is TRBJ1-2 and V is TRBV19; D is ambiguous. Germline assignment: CDR1 LNHDA and CDR2 SQIVND (reference sequence). The CDR3 sequence is 14 residues long. V lost 6 bases and J lost 4, with 15 bases in between. The CDR3 loop reads CASRIVGRSYGYTF. In DNA form, the CDR3 reads TGTGCCAGTAGGATCGTCGGGCGGAGCTATGGCTACACCTTC.

This clone was detected only a few times. The chain combines TRBV7-8 with TRBJ1-1; D not resolved. V was cut by 5 bases and J by 1 base, with 8 bases left in between. Per the germline V gene, CDR1 is SGHVS and CDR2 is FQNEAQ. This CDR3 spans 13 amino acids. CDR3 DNA sequence: TGTGCCAGCAGCCCGAGAGAGAACACTGAAGCTTTCTTT. Translation: CASSPRENTEAFF.

The table lists this clone with a few counts. The V gene is TRBV6-1, the J gene TRBJ2-5, with TRBD2 matching 14 bases. The germline gives CDR1 MNHNS, CDR2 SASEGT. The CDR3 loop spans 13 amino acids. V shed 8 bases, J shed 10 bases, and the junction held 6 bases outside the gene matches. This CDR3 is CASRLAGGPGQYF. CDR3 DNA: TGTGCCAGCCGACTAGCGGGGGGGCCGGGCCAGTACTTC.

The rearrangement uses TRBV10-3 and TRBJ1-4, with D unresolved. The CDR3 runs 14 residues. Trimming pared 3 bases from V and 1 base from J, leaving 6 bases between. Germline CDR1 and CDR2: ENHRY and SYGVKD. In nucleotides, the CDR3 is TGTGCCATCAGTGATTGGGGAACTAATGAAAAACTGTTTTTT. It is translated as CAISDWGTNEKLFF.